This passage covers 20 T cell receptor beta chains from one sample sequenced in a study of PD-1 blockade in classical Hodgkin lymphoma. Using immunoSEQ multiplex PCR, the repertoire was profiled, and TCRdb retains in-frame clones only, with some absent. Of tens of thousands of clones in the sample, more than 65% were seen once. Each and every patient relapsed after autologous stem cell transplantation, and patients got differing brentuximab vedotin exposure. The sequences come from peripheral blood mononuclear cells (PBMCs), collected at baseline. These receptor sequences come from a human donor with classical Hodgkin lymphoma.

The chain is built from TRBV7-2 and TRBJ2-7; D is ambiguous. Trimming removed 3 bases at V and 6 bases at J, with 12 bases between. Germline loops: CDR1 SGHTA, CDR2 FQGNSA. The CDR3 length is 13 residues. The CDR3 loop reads CASSFGSPSEQYV. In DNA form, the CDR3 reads TGTGCCAGCAGCTTCGGAAGCCCCAGCGAGCAGTACGTC.

CDR3 sequence (DNA): TGTGCCAGCAGCTTGGGGGACACGCAGTATTTT. This sequence encodes CASSLGDTQYF. The rearrangement uses TRBV11-2 and TRBJ2-3; D is possibly TRBD1 or TRBD2 (5 bases each). There are 11 residues in the CDR3. The germline V gene encodes CDR1 SGHAT and CDR2 FQNNGV. V was cut by 3 bases and J by 9 bases, with 7 bases left in between. The full variable domain, in which reference TRBV11-2 and TRBJ2-3 provide the parts outside the CDR3, is EAGVAQSPRYKIIEKRQSVAFWCNPISGHATLYWYQQILGQGPKLLIQFQNNGVVDDSQLPKDRFSAERLKGVDSTLKIQPAKLEDSAVYLCASSLGDTQYFGPGTRLTVL.

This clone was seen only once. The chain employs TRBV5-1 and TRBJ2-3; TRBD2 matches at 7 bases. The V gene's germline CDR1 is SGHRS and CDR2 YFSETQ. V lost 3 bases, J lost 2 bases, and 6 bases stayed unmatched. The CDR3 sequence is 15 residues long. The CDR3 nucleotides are TGCGCCAGCAGCTGGAGCGGGACGCTCACAGATACGCAGTATTTT. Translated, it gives CASSWSGTLTDTQYF.

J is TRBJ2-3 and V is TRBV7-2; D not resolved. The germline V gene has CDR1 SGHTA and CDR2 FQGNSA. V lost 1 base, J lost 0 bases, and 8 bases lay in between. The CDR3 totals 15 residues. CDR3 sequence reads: CASSLVGFSTDTQYF. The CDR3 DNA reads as TGTGCCAGCAGCTTAGTAGGGTTTAGCACAGATACGCAGTATTTT.

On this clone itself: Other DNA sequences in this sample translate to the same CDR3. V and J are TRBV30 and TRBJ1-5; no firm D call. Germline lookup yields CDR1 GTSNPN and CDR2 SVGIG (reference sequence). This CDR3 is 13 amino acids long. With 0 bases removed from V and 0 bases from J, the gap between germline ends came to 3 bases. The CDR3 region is CAWSVRSNQPQHF. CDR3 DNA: TGTGCCTGGAGTGTCCGTAGCAATCAGCCCCAGCATTTT.

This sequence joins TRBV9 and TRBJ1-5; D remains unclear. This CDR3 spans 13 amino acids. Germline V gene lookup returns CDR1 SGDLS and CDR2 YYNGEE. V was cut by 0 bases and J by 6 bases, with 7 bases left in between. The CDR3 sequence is CASSVEGGQPQHF. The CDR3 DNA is TGTGCCAGCAGCGTAGAAGGAGGTCAGCCCCAGCATTTT.

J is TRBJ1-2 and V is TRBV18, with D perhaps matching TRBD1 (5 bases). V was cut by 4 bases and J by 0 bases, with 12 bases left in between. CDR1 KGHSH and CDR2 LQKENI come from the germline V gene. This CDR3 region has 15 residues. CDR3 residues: CASSLDSHTNYGYTF. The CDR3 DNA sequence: TGTGCCAGCTCACTTGACAGCCACACTAACTATGGCTACACCTTC.

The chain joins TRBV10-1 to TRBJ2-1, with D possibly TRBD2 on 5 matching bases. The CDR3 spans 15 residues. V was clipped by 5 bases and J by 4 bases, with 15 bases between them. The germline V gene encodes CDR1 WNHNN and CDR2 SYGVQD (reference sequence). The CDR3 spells CASSQADYGYNEQFF. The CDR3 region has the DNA TGCGCCAGCAGTCAAGCTGACTACGGGTACAATGAGCAGTTCTTC.

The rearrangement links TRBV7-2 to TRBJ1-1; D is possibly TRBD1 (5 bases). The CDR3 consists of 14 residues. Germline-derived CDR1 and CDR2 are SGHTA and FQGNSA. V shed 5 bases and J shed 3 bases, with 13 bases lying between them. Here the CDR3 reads CASSPWGRDTEAFF. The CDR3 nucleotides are TGTGCCAGCAGCCCTTGGGGGAGGGACACTGAAGCTTTCTTT.

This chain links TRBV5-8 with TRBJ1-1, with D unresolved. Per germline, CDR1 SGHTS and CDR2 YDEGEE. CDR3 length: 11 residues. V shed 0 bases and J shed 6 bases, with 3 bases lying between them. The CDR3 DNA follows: TGTGCCAGCAGCTTGGCCCCTGAAGCTTTCTTT. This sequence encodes CASSLAPEAFF.

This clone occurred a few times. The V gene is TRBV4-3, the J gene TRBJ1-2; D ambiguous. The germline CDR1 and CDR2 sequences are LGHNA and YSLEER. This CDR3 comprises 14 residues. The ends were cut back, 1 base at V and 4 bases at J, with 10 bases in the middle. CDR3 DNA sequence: TGCGCCAGCAGCCAAGGCGCCAGCACCTATGGCTACACCTTC. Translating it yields CASSQGASTYGYTF.

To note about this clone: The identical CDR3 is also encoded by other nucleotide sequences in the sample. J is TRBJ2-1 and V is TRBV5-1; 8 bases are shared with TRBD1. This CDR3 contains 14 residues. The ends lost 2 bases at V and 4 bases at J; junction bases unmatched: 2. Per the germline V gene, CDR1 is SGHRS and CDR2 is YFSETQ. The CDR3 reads CASSLGQGYNEQFF. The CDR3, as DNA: TGCGCCAGCAGCTTAGGACAGGGTTACAATGAGCAGTTCTTC. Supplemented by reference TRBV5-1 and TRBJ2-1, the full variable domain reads KAGVTQTPRYLIKTRGQQVTLSCSPISGHRSVSWYQQTPGQGLQFLFEYFSETQRNKGNFPGRFSGRQFSNSRSEMNVSTLELGDSALYLCASSLGQGYNEQFFGPGTRLTVL.

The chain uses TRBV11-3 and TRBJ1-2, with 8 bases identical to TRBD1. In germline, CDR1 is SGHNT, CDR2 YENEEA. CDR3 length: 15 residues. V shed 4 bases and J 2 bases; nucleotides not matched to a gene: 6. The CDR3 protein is CASSSGQGRNYGYTF. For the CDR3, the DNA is TGTGCCAGCAGCTCCGGACAGGGTCGGAACTATGGCTACACCTTC.

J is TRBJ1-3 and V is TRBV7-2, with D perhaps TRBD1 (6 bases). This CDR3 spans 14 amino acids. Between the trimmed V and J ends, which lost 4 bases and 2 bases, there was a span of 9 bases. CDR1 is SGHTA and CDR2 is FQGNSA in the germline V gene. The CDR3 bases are TGTGCCAGCAGCTGGGGGGCTCCTGGAAACACCATATATTTT. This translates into CASSWGAPGNTIYF.

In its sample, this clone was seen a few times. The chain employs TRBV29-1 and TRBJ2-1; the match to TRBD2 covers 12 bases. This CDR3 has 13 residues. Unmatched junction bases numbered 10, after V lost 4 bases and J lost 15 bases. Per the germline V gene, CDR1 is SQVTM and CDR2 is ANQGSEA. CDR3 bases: TGCAGCGTTGTTATGCTAGCGGGAGGGCCTTTGTTCTTC. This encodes CSVVMLAGGPLFF.

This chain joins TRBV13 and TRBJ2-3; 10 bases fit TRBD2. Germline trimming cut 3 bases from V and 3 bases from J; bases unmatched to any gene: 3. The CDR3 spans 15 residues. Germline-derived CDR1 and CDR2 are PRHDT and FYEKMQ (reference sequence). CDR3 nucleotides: TGTGCCAGCAGCTTGTCTAGCGGGAGAACAGATACGCAGTATTTT. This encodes CASSLSSGRTDTQYF.

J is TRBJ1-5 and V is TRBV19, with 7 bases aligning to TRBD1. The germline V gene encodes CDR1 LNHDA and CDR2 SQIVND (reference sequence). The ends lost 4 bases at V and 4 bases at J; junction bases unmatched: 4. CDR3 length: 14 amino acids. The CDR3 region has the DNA TGTGCCAGTAGTACGGGGGACAGAAATCAGCCCCAGCATTTT. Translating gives CASSTGDRNQPQHF.

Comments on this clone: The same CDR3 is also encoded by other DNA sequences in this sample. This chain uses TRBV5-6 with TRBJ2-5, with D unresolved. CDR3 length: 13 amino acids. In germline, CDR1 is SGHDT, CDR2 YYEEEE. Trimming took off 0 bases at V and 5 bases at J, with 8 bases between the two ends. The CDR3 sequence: CASSLGGLETQYF. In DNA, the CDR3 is TGTGCCAGCAGCTTGGGAGGTTTGGAGACCCAGTACTTC. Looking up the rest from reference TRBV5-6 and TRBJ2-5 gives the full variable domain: DAGVTQSPTHLIKTRGQQVTLRCSPKSGHDTVSWYQQALGQGPQFIFQYYEEEERQRGNFPDRFSGHQFPNYSSELNVNALLLGDSALYLCASSLGGLETQYFGPGTRLLVL.

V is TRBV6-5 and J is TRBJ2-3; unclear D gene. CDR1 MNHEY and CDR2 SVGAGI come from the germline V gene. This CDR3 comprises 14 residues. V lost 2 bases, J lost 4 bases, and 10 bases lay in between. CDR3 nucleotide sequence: TGTGCCAGCAGTTACCGCCTAGAGGCAGATACGCAGTATTTT. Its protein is CASSYRLEADTQYF.

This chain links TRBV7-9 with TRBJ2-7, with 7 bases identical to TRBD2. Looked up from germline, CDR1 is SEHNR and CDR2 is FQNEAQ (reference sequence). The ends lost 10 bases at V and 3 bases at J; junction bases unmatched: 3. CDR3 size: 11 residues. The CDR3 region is CATTSNYEQYF. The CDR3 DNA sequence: TGTGCCACGACTAGCAACTACGAGCAGTACTTC.